The clone carrying this TCR beta chain was counted only a few times. This table comes from immunoSEQ multiplex PCR, and its TCRdb copy is limited to in-frame clones, with some not included. The sample lists under 50,000 clones, around nine tenths occurring once. This record comes from a study of blood T cell repertoires in COVID-19. Across the study: Sample material is recorded as cDNA or gDNA derived from T cells, B-cell-depleted T cells, or PBMCs.

The CDR3 loop spans 13 amino acids. J was trimmed by 6 bases and V by 5 bases; bases with no gene match: 6. The germline V gene encodes CDR1 MDHEN and CDR2 SYDVKM. This chain connects TRBV28 to TRBJ1-1; 7 bases are shared with TRBD1. The origin of this receptor is a man aged 60-69 years with COVID-19, enrolled during active disease. The specimen sequenced was peripheral blood. DNA for the CDR3: TGTGCCAGCAGTGCAGTGGACAGGCCTGAAGCTTTCTTT. This codes for CASSAVDRPEAFF. Full variable domain (outside the CDR3, taken from reference TRBV28 and TRBJ1-1): DVKVTQSSRYLVKRTGEKVFLECVQDMDHENMFWYRQDPGLGLRLIYFSYDVKMKEKGDIPEGYSVSREKKERFSLILESASTNQTSMYLCASSAVDRPEAFFGQGTRLTVV.